The T cell receptor (beta chain) described here comes from a study of cytomegalovirus exposure and HLA in healthy donors (dated by TCRdb to the late 2010s). Regarding the study in general: In an earlier analysis of roughly 590 of the donors, 276 Gb of sequence data and 90 million to 130 million unique TCR beta sequences from 150 million to 200 million T cells were reported. Approximately 300 gigabases of sequencing data and around 85 million unique TCR sequences made up an early release that covered approximately 650 HLA-typed donors. Of the roughly 400 genotyped donors, around 81% fell in the genetic ancestry cluster associated with self-reported Caucasian donors. The aim of the study was to test whether cataloging public T cell receptors could identify signatures of past pathogen exposure. Using immunosequencing, the study profiled T cell repertoires from 666 subjects and related those repertoires to cytomegalovirus serostatus. In addition to the first cohort of approximately 670 subjects, a separate validation cohort of 120 different subjects was used. To predict cytomegalovirus infection status, the study brought together high-throughput TCR immunosequencing, statistical association of individual TCRs with disease status, and machine learning. To study patterns of TCR occurrence, a later analysis re-analyzed previously published TCR beta repertoires from 550 to 800 donors and added high-resolution HLA genotyping. In the later analysis, no new phenotypic data were used to find candidate immune exposures; instead, reliance was placed on TCR beta sequences and their occurrence across donors. An earlier analysis of approximately 630 of the donors applied high-throughput TCR beta sequencing to assess whether each TCR beta V gene segment acted as functional or pseudogenic. Donor age, sex, ethnicity and CMV serostatus were compiled together with the repertoire data. In a later genetic analysis, genome-wide SNP genotypes for about three fifths of the 666 donors were used, and that subset was treated as a discovery cohort. All discovery cohort repertoires had been generated using a single sequencing platform. HLA typing included class I and class II loci at four-digit resolution. Typing coverage varied by locus: roughly 620-640 donors for A, B, C, DRB1 and DQB1; 522 for DQA1; approximately 570 for DPA1; around 490 for DPB1. Four to six DR-DQ haplotypes were handled as single units for association and clustering, since linkage in the cohort was strong. Across approximately 400 genotyped donors of the cohort, an average of about 240,000 unique TCR beta nucleotide sequences per donor were sequenced, and roughly 18% of those sequences were non-productive.

The receptor library was made with the immunoSEQ multiplex PCR assay. The multiplex PCR relied on a mix of 60 forward primers for TCR Vbeta segments and 13 reverse primers for TCR Jbeta segments. The CDR3 region of rearranged TCR beta genes was amplified from genomic DNA by a multiplex PCR assay. The amplified TCR beta libraries were sequenced on the Illumina HiSeq System as 87-base-pair reads. The original pipeline was this. In a later analysis, 80 million or so unique TCR beta chains were counted across the 690 or so repertoires, and around 10 million of these chains were shared by at least two donors. Raw reads were error-corrected and collapsed into unique sequences by a nearest-neighbor algorithm in which closely related sequences were merged to remove PCR and sequencing errors. Alignment of CDR3 sequences to IMGT reference sequences was used to assign V, D and J gene segments. For a sequence to be retained, a match of at least six nucleotides to both a V gene segment and a J gene segment was required. Rearrangements were classified as productive when the CDR3 lacked stop codons and remained in frame with V and J, and all other rearrangements were classified as non-productive. Following IMGT convention, CDR3 was defined as the stretch from the second conserved V-encoded cysteine up to the conserved J-encoded phenylalanine. The earlier analysis of 500 to 750 of the donors excluded any sequence lacking an unambiguous match to a single V gene segment. An earlier analysis of several hundred of the donors called V segments functional above 56.7% productive rearrangements and segregating when the between-donor standard deviation exceeded 5%. To diagnose cytomegalovirus status from the catalog of TCR beta chain sequences, a statistical classification framework was built. In a later analysis, V and J genes were assigned by comparing TCR nucleotide sequences against IMGT/GENE-DB human TR gene sequences. Using the TCRdist pipeline, a later analysis assigned CDR3 sequences along with most-parsimonious VDJ recombination scenarios. A later analysis defined each TCR beta chain by its CDR3 amino acid sequence plus V-gene family, and excluded reads lacking a unique V-gene family. As a way to deal with suspected cross-contamination and a sequencing artifact, a later analysis dropped 500 to 700 nucleotide sequences that were highly shared and had low generation probability. In a later analysis, a clonal expansion index was calculated for each public chain from normalized within-repertoire ranks of inferred template counts. In a later analysis, generation probabilities were computed using a VDJ recombination model fitted to out-of-frame rearrangements, and the results were checked against IGoR. Hypergeometric tests were used in a later analysis to score TCR-TCR, TCR-HLA and TCR-CMV co-occurrence, with a repertoire-size bias correction applied to the TCR pairs. To estimate false discovery rates, a later analysis permuted the HLA or CMV assignments 20 times. In a later analysis, co-occurring TCRs were grouped with DBSCAN, and TCRdist sequence similarity was added when clustering was performed within HLA-allele-positive subsets. For co-occurrence clustering, repertoires with fewer than 30,000 or more than 120,000 public chains were excluded, along with four or five repertoires with anomalous nucleotide sharing. Imported from immuneACCESS, the table was reduced by TCRdb to in-frame sequences with V and J called. These copies leave out some clones; in studies compared against another copy, an unresolved V gene accounts for under half, and the cause of the remainder is not known. V and J calls plus clone size are reproduced from that table; the DNA served to infer D and trimming. The sample table contains some 70,000 clones; only one count was recorded for 76% of them. Under 3.5% of the sample rests with the top ten.

The V end gives up 8 bases and the J end 5 bases, leaving 12 bases in the junction not matched to a gene. According to the germline V gene (reference sequence), CDR1 reads SEHNR and CDR2 reads FQNEAQ. The CDR3 runs 15 amino acids, cysteine and phenylalanine included. The CDR3 DNA has 45 bases and is translated from base 1. Broader findings and caveats from the paper: For the cohort, immune exposure information was limited to CMV serostatus. Broadly in line with IMGT annotations, most TCR beta V segments showed up in productive rearrangements about 90% or about 30% of the time in an earlier analysis of several hundred of the donors. Some IMGT-functional V segments, including TRBV6-2 and TRBV6-3, could not be distinguished by the 87-base-pair reads and were therefore excluded. The classifier was reported to diagnose cytomegalovirus status with high specificity and sensitivity in both the original and validation cohorts. In a later genetic analysis, a missense DCLRE1C variant was associated with V-gene and J-gene trimming of TCR beta chains, and the association was replicated in an independent cohort. A later genetic analysis reported fewer N-insertions in productive TCRs among donors in an Asian-associated ancestry cluster than the approximately 700-donor mean. According to the authors, the approach could potentially be generalized to other disease states and immunological phenotypes. Compared with equally common non-associated chains, HLA-associated TCR beta chains in a later analysis were more clonally expanded and had lower generation probabilities. The cohort was sequenced for TCR beta chains only, and without alpha or paired-chain data the features that could be detected were limited. A later analysis found that most CMV-associated TCR beta chains appeared HLA-restricted, with HLA associations seemingly driven largely by CMV exposure. Across donors, most TCR sequences were observed very rarely, whereas some public TCRs were present in many individuals. A further reported finding was that TCR beta sequences accurately predicted the HLA-A and HLA-B alleles for most subjects in the first cohort. Specific HLA alleles were associated with 15,000 to 20,000 TCR beta sequences at a false discovery rate of 0.05 in a later analysis. Assigning TCR associations to individual alleles was difficult when HLA alleles, especially DR and DQ, strongly co-occurred. A later analysis reported that several top co-occurrence clusters appeared linked to parvovirus B19, influenza, CMV and Epstein-Barr virus. In the study, 150 to 200 TCR beta chains were listed as associated with cytomegalovirus. Because HLA typing was unavailable for some donors at each locus, only the typed subset was used in association tests. Correlated functional status among segregating V segments might reflect linkage disequilibrium, but an unknown experimental factor could not be ruled out. Sequencing depth was assumed to be roughly uniform across donors in the presence/absence analyses, though that assumption may not hold. In vitro tests confirmed that a few of the cytomegalovirus-associated TCR beta chains recognize cytomegalovirus antigens. Because counts were too low, approximately 18 rarely observed V segments, including chromosome 9 orphons, were excluded from the earlier analysis of 587 of the donors. A group of highly shared sequence variants was considered likely to be a technical artifact of the sequencing pipeline. In a later analysis, the rate of TCR association differed among HLA loci, with DRB1 alleles having the most associated TCRs and HLA-C alleles having the fewest.

Comment on this clone: The antigen it binds to is not known. Base qualities are missing; no much larger clone stands one base away.

The cohort consisted of approximately 670 healthy bone marrow donors. At the time of sampling, every cohort member was nominally healthy, though immune exposures that went unrecorded were likely present. The donor was CMV seronegative and belonged to the group of roughly 330 seronegative cohort members. A peripheral blood sample was provided by each donor, and peripheral blood mononuclear cells were used for TCR beta sequencing. Genomic DNA was extracted from the blood cell samples with the Qiagen DNeasy Blood Extraction Kit. What was sequenced was PBMCs. The chain uses TRBV7-9 and TRBJ2-5; TRBD2 matches 9 bases in the middle. This TCR came from a man younger than 35 in good health and CMV-seronegative. Read as DNA, the sequence is TGTGCCAGCCGCCGGATGAGCGGGGGGCGGGAGACCCAGTACTTC. It is translated as CASRRMSGGRETQYF.